The next 17 T cell receptor beta chains were all read from a single sample in a study of cytomegalovirus exposure and HLA in healthy donors. Method: immunoSEQ multiplex PCR; TCRdb's copy keeps in-frame clones and lacks some. The sample includes approximately 300,000 clones, just over 85% of them seen just once. Input material: PBMCs. The receptors come from a young woman in good health and CMV-seronegative.

This clone came up many times. The chain recombines TRBV6-5 with TRBJ2-7, with TRBD2 matching 9 bases. J gave up 6 bases and V 5 bases, and 8 bases lay outside the gene matches. Germline loops: CDR1 MNHEY, CDR2 SVGAGI. The CDR3 runs 14 residues. Here the CDR3 reads CASSEPGLAGEQYF. CDR3 bases: TGTGCCAGCAGTGAACCGGGACTAGCTGGCGAGCAGTACTTC.

This clone was detected a few times. The V and J genes are TRBV14 and TRBJ1-2, with TRBD1 identical over 9 bases. CDR1 is SGHDN and CDR2 is FVKESK in the germline V gene. V was pared by 3 bases and J by 8 bases, with 7 bases of the junction left unmatched. The CDR3 runs to 14 residues. In DNA form, the CDR3 reads TGTGCCAGCAGCCAGGCAACAGGGGGCTGGGGCTACACCTTC. This codes for CASSQATGGWGYTF.

This clone was detected only a few times. The CDR3 protein is CASTRGQGYEQYF. CDR3 sequence (DNA): TGTGCCAGCACCCGGGGACAGGGTTACGAGCAGTACTTC. V and J are TRBV14 and TRBJ2-7; 9 bases fit TRBD1. The V segment lost 7 bases and the J segment 4 bases; nucleotides outside the gene matches: 5. Germline V gene lookup returns CDR1 SGHDN and CDR2 FVKESK. The CDR3 totals 13 residues.

The chain joins TRBV10-3 to TRBJ1-3; D not resolved. Trimming removed 7 bases at V and 0 bases at J, with 10 bases between. The germline V gene has CDR1 ENHRY and CDR2 SYGVKD. The CDR3 runs to 14 residues. The CDR3, as DNA: TGTGCCATCACGACGGGGAACTCTGGAAACACCATATATTTT. Translated: CAITTGNSGNTIYF.

This chain connects TRBV10-3 to TRBJ1-1, with D possibly being TRBD1 (5 bases). The CDR3 runs to 12 residues. The ends were cut back, 8 bases at V and 1 base at J, with 8 bases in the middle. Germline V lookup: CDR1 ENHRY, CDR2 SYGVKD. CDR3 nucleotides: TGTGCCATCCGACAGCCGAACACTGAAGCTTTCTTT. It translates to CAIRQPNTEAFF.

The V gene is TRBV30, the J gene TRBJ2-3, with a possible D match to TRBD1 (6 bases). This CDR3 spans 15 amino acids. V dropped 7 bases and J dropped 4 bases, with 21 bases sitting between them. Germline lookup yields CDR1 GTSNPN and CDR2 SVGIG (reference sequence). The DNA of the CDR3 is TGTGCCTTACACTTTAACAGGGTCGGCGCAGATACGCAGTATTTT. This gives the protein CALHFNRVGADTQYF.

This chain links TRBV28 with TRBJ1-2; tentatively, D is TRBD1 (5 bases). Germline CDR1 and CDR2: MDHEN and SYDVKM. Trimming pared 6 bases from V and 8 bases from J, leaving 7 bases between. This CDR3 is built from 10 residues. The CDR3 DNA is TGTGCCAGCAGCAGACAGGGCTACACCTTC. This translates into CASSRQGYTF.

CDR3 DNA sequence: TGTGCCACCAGCAGAGAACGGGAGGGGTACACAGATACGCAGTATTTT. Protein product: CATSREREGYTDTQYF. The rearrangement joins TRBV15 to TRBJ2-3; TRBD2 matches at 8 bases. Germline V gene data show CDR1 as LNHNV and CDR2 as YYDKDF (reference sequence). J gave up 2 bases and V 0 bases, and 4 bases lay outside the gene matches. The CDR3 consists of 16 residues.

The J gene is TRBJ2-7, the V gene TRBV28, with 7 nucleotides matching TRBD1. V was clipped by 6 bases and J by 4 bases; unmatched bases: 9. The germline gives CDR1 MDHEN, CDR2 SYDVKM. The CDR3 totals 14 residues. The CDR3 nucleotides are TGTGCCAGCAGCCCCTCAAGGGGGCGATACGAGCAGTACTTC. Protein product: CASSPSRGRYEQYF.

The chain employs TRBV19 and TRBJ2-1, with 8 bases identical to TRBD2. The CDR3 is made up of 12 amino acids. V dropped 4 bases and J dropped 12; count of bases not matched to a gene: 5. CDR1 LNHDA and CDR2 SQIVND come from the germline V gene (reference sequence). The DNA for the CDR3 is TGTGCCAGTAGTAGAGGCGGGGGGACGCAGTTCTTC. Its protein product is CASSRGGGTQFF.

The J gene is TRBJ2-2, the V gene TRBV7-6, with 7 bases identical to TRBD2. V was clipped by 8 bases and J by 1 base; unmatched bases: 4. This CDR3 has 14 amino acids. CDR1 is SGHVS, CDR2 FNYEAQ, per germline. The CDR3 region has the DNA TGTGCCAGCGCAAGCGGGATGAACACCGGGGAGCTGTTTTTT. This sequence encodes CASASGMNTGELFF. Full variable domain (outside the CDR3, taken from reference TRBV7-6 and TRBJ2-2): GAGVSQSPRYKVTKRGQDVALRCDPISGHVSLYWYRQALGQGPEFLTYFNYEAQQDKSGLPNDRFSAERPEGSISTLTIQRTEQRDSAMYRCASASGMNTGELFFGEGSRLTVL.

This rearrangement joins TRBV4-1 to TRBJ2-2, with D unclear. The V gene lost 0 bases and the J gene lost 5 bases, with 13 bases spanning the gap. Germline V gene lookup returns CDR1 MGHRA and CDR2 YSYEKL. The CDR3 consists of 16 residues. The CDR3 DNA reads as TGCGCCAGCAGCCAAGATGAACGAGGCCCGACCGGGGAGCTGTTTTTT. Translation gives CASSQDERGPTGELFF.

The chain carries TRBV27 and TRBJ2-5; 7 bases are shared with TRBD2. Trimming removed 5 bases from V and 4 bases from J; junction bases left unmatched: 7. The germline V gene has CDR1 MNHEY and CDR2 SMNVEV (reference sequence). The CDR3 totals 14 residues. The CDR3 loop reads CASSALGGGETQYF. The CDR3 DNA sequence: TGTGCCAGCAGTGCACTGGGGGGGGGAGAGACCCAGTACTTC.

The V gene is TRBV6-6, the J gene TRBJ2-7; 14 positions agree with TRBD2. The CDR3 spans 15 residues. Germline assignment: CDR1 MNHNY and CDR2 SVGAGI (reference sequence). The V and J ends lost 5 bases and 2 bases, in that order; junction bases with no gene match: 2. CDR3 coding DNA: TGTGCCAGCAGTACGGGACTAGCGGGAGCCTACGAGCAGTACTTC. This translates into CASSTGLAGAYEQYF.

This clone was seen only once. The rearrangement links TRBV9 to TRBJ2-5, with 11 bases fitting TRBD2. Germline V lookup: CDR1 SGDLS, CDR2 YYNGEE. J was trimmed by 5 bases and V by 0 bases; bases with no gene match: 9. The CDR3 has 17 residues. CDR3: CASSVGSSGGERETQYF. Here the CDR3 DNA reads TGTGCCAGCAGCGTAGGGAGTAGCGGGGGGGAACGCGAGACCCAGTACTTC.

The V call is TRBV30, the J call TRBJ2-3; 8 bases line up with TRBD2. CDR1 is GTSNPN and CDR2 is SVGIG in the germline V gene (reference sequence). V was pared by 7 bases and J by 4 bases, with 7 bases of the junction left unmatched. The CDR3 is 13 residues long. In DNA, the CDR3 is TGTGCCTCAAGCGGGAGTAGGGCAGATACGCAGTATTTT. Translation gives CASSGSRADTQYF.

This chain joins TRBV29-1 and TRBJ2-7; possible D gene TRBD2, 6 bases. The CDR3 length is 11 residues. The germline CDR1 and CDR2 sequences are SQVTM and ANQGSEA. The ends were cut back, 6 bases at V and 9 bases at J, with 15 bases in the middle. The CDR3 is CSVAEGLGQYF. The CDR3 bases are TGCAGCGTGGCGGAGGGATTAGGGCAGTACTTC.